The source of this TCR beta chain is a study of T cells in tumors after PD-1 blockade. Study summary: Some patients also took daily vismodegib 150 mg during anti-PD-1 treatment. Mean per blood sample: 113,528 templates (roughly 22,000-270,000), some 36,000 unique clonotypes.

TCRdb keeps only in-frame clones here, not all; method: immunoSEQ multiplex PCR. The data contain some 66,000 clones, roughly 70% of them seen just once; the ten biggest clones take up about 4.4%. Per the germline V gene, CDR1 is LGHDT and CDR2 is YNNKEL (reference sequence). The CDR3 has 11 amino acids. V shed 0 bases and J shed 7 bases, with 3 bases lying between them. The sequences come from PBMCs, collected after anti-PD-1 treatment. The chain has TRBV3-1 (or the pseudogene TRBV3-2) and TRBJ1-1; D not certain. This receptor was identified in a human donor with basal cell carcinoma. CDR3 in amino acids: CASSQDVEAFF. The CDR3 DNA reads TGTGCCAGCAGCCAAGATGTTGAAGCTTTCTTT.